Listed below are T cell receptor beta chains from one sample, sequenced in a study of control samples from healthy donors and cancer patients. Sequencing used immunoSEQ multiplex PCR; TCRdb keeps in-frame clones, though not all of them. This sample yields 97,000 or so clones, of which about 90% are seen a single time; 2% to 2.5% belongs to the top ten. The sequenced material came from blood. Source of these receptors: a woman in her late teens or twenties in good health. CDR3s include the opening cysteine and the closing phenylalanine or tryptophan. The D gene is left open where the match is weak. Only part of the rows carry a size: once, few, many, or a class if the clone is expanded.

DNA: TGTGCCAGCGTTCCAGGAGTGAACACTGAAGCTTTCTTT
CDR3: CASVPGVNTEAFF
D: .
V: TRBV7-6
size: .
J: TRBJ1-1

DNA: TGTGCCACCAGCGTCACACAGGGCGGCGGACAGCCCCAGCATTTT
CDR3: CATSVTQGGGQPQHF
D: .
V: TRBV15
size: .
J: TRBJ1-5

DNA: TGTGCCAGCAGTACCCCAGGGGGTAGGGGCTACACCTTC
CDR3: CASSTPGGRGYTF
D: TRBD1
V: TRBV28
size: .
J: TRBJ1-2

DNA: TGTGCCAGTACCTCCAGGGCAGATACGCAGTATTTT
CDR3: CASTSRADTQYF
D: .
V: TRBV28
size: once
J: TRBJ2-3

DNA: TGTGCCAGCAGCTTGGGGACATCCCGCTATGGCTACACCTTC
CDR3: CASSLGTSRYGYTF
D: .
V: TRBV5-5
size: once
J: TRBJ1-2

DNA: TGTGCCAGTAGTGCTCTAACCGGGAGGGCCTCTATCACAGATACGCAGTATTTT
CDR3: CASSALTGRASITDTQYF
D: TRBD2
V: TRBV19
size: .
J: TRBJ2-3

DNA: TGTGCCAGCAGCCAAGATTCCCAATCACACGGACTCAGGGGCTATAATTCACCCCTCCACTTT
CDR3: CASSQDSQSHGLRGYNSPLHF
D: .
V: TRBV14
size: .
J: TRBJ1-6

DNA: TGCGCCAGCAGCCGAAAAGCGGGAGGAACAATTGAGCAGTTCTTC
CDR3: CASSRKAGGTIEQFF
D: TRBD2
V: TRBV4-3
size: .
J: TRBJ2-1

DNA: TGTGCCAGCAGGGAAACAGGAGGCGCTGAAGCTTTCTTT
CDR3: CASRETGGAEAFF
D: .
V: TRBV2
size: .
J: TRBJ1-1

DNA: TGTGCCAGCAGAGCTGGACAGGCCACCGGGGAGCTGTTTTTT
CDR3: CASRAGQATGELFF
D: TRBD1
V: TRBV6-4
size: once
J: TRBJ2-2